This T cell receptor beta chain was observed in a study of T cells in Graves' hyperthyroidism and ophthalmopathy. Findings and caveats of the study: Model-based prediction identified ophthalmopathy a median roughly 6.1 months prior to its onset.

This CDR3 comprises 14 residues. Germline V gene sequence: CDR1 MNHNS, CDR2 SASEGT. V shed 10 bases, J shed 3 bases, and the junction held 5 bases outside the gene matches. This clonotype showed up many times. What it binds is unknown. Patients having uncontrolled infection, another autoimmune disease, pregnancy or lactation were not included. Clinicians diagnosed patients from clinical symptoms, serum thyroxine and TRAb, thyroid ultrasound and orbital computed tomography. Amplified TCR beta CDR3 regions came from RNA transcripts. The primer set for the first-round RT-PCR of the TCR CDR3 was HTBI. TCRdb called the multiplex PCR reads again in MiXCR, with one record for every CDR3 protein. The repertoire consists of about 620,000 distinct CDR3 sequences, with under 20% occurring once and the leading ten covering less than 4.5%.

The chain is built from TRBV6-1 and TRBJ2-1; 11 nucleotides line up with TRBD2. The origin of this receptor is a woman in her 30s with Graves' hyperthyroidism. Sequencing used blood. DNA of the CDR3: TGTGCCATCGGGACTAGCGGATTCTACAATGAGCAGTTCTTC. Protein sequence: CAIGTSGFYNEQFF.